The 26 T cell receptor beta chains below were found in one sample sequenced in a study of blood T cell repertoires in COVID-19 (dated by TCRdb to between 2020 and 2021). Libraries were constructed by the immunoSEQ multiplex PCR assay. TCRdb took over this immuneACCESS table, retaining in-frame rearrangements with V and J assigned. Such tables are incomplete; in checked studies, under half of the missing clones stem from an unresolved V gene, and the remainder is unexplained. In all, the sample holds 200,000 to 250,000 clones, and approximately 75% of those were seen once. The ten largest clones represent about a tenth of the sample. The material sequenced was PBMCs or T cells enriched from blood (not recorded which). The receptors shown here come from a man in his forties or fifties who had recovered from COVID-19.

The chain employs TRBV11-2 and TRBJ1-1; D not certain. CDR1 and CDR2 from the germline V gene are SGHAT and FQNNGV. The length of the CDR3 is 17 residues. The V gene lost 0 bases and the J gene lost 1 base, with 15 bases spanning the gap. The CDR3 bases are TGTGCCAGCAGCTTAGATTCTTCCTCGGTTGGGAACACTGAAGCTTTCTTT. Amino acid sequence: CASSLDSSSVGNTEAFF.

This clone occurred once. The V gene is TRBV5-1, the J gene TRBJ1-6, with a tentative D call TRBD1 (5 bases). The V gene's germline CDR1 is SGHRS and CDR2 YFSETQ. The CDR3 length is 15 residues. Trimming stripped 4 bases from V and 7 bases from J, with 15 bases between. The CDR3 is CASSGRPGMNSPLHF. The DNA of the CDR3 is TGCGCCAGCAGCGGAAGACCAGGGATGAATTCACCCCTCCACTTT.

This chain uses TRBV5-4 with TRBJ1-2; 7 bases are a match to TRBD1. This CDR3 is 14 amino acids long. CDR1 is SGHNT, CDR2 YYREEE, per germline (reference sequence). Germline trimming cut 4 bases from V and 8 bases from J; bases unmatched to any gene: 11. The CDR3 DNA follows: TGTGCCAGCAGCATTTCACAGGGGTTTCAAGGCTACACCTTC. Translation gives CASSISQGFQGYTF.

V usage is TRBV15 and J usage is TRBJ2-7; 9 nucleotides align to TRBD1. From germline, CDR1 is LNHNV and CDR2 YYDKDF (reference sequence). There are 14 residues in the CDR3. V was clipped by 8 bases and J by 3 bases; unmatched bases: 8. As DNA, the CDR3 is TGTGCCACCCAGGACAGGGGAGATATCTACGAGCAGTACTTC. As protein: CATQDRGDIYEQYF.

The rearrangement joins TRBV7-9 to TRBJ2-5, with TRBD2 matching over 7 bases. The germline V gene has CDR1 SEHNR and CDR2 FQNEAQ (reference sequence). The CDR3 extends over 13 amino acids. The junction had 3 bases not matched to a gene; V was cut back by 4 bases and J by 4 bases. As DNA, the CDR3 is TGTGCCAGCAGCTATGGCGGGGGAGAGACCCAGTACTTC. It yields the protein CASSYGGGETQYF.

The J gene is TRBJ1-4, the V gene TRBV5-1; D remains ambiguous. The CDR3 sequence is 15 residues long. Germline V gene data show CDR1 as SGHRS and CDR2 as YFSETQ. The V gene lost 6 bases and the J gene lost 0 bases, with 12 bases spanning the gap. The CDR3 loop reads CASTEGGATNEKLFF. CDR3 nucleotide sequence: TGCGCCAGCACCGAGGGCGGGGCAACTAATGAAAAACTGTTTTTT.

The chain joins TRBV30 to TRBJ1-1, with 8 bases aligning to TRBD1. Germline CDR1 reads GTSNPN; CDR2 reads SVGIG (reference sequence). The CDR3 consists of 14 residues. V shed 2 bases and J 7 bases; nucleotides not matched to a gene: 9. The CDR3 loop is CAWSQDRGFLEAFF. The CDR3 coding sequence is TGTGCCTGGAGTCAAGACAGGGGTTTCCTTGAAGCTTTCTTT.

The chain combines TRBV6-5 with TRBJ1-6, with TRBD1 matching over 9 bases. From germline, CDR1 is MNHEY and CDR2 SVGAGI. The trim removed 4 bases at V and 4 bases at J, leaving 5 bases unmatched. The CDR3 runs 16 residues. The CDR3 reads CASSFTTGGYNSPLHF. In DNA form, the CDR3 reads TGTGCCAGCAGTTTCACGACAGGGGGATATAATTCACCCCTCCACTTT.

The chain has TRBV6-1 and TRBJ1-2; D uncertain. The CDR3 has 15 residues. V was cut by 0 bases and J by 3 bases, with 11 bases left in between. Germline V gives CDR1 MNHNS, CDR2 SASEGT. The CDR3 reads CASSEAYTGYYGYTF. The CDR3 DNA sequence: TGTGCCAGCAGTGAAGCGTATACGGGATACTATGGCTACACCTTC.

This clone has just one count. The rearrangement uses TRBV19 and TRBJ2-2; TRBD2 aligns across 8 bases. This CDR3 has 19 amino acids. Trimming cost V 3 bases and J 0 bases; bases outside gene matches: 12. Germline loops: CDR1 LNHDA, CDR2 SQIVND (reference sequence). CDR3 bases: TGTGCCAGTAGTATTTTCACAGGGAGACTAGCGTCGAACACCGGGGAGCTGTTTTTT. It yields the protein CASSIFTGRLASNTGELFF.

The chain employs TRBV3-1 (or the pseudogene TRBV3-2) and TRBJ2-7; TRBD2 aligns across 13 bases. V shed 4 bases and J 5 bases; nucleotides not matched to a gene: 11. The CDR3 contains 17 residues. The germline gives CDR1 LGHDT, CDR2 YNNKEL (reference sequence). The CDR3: CASSRTSGRKGPNEQYF. The CDR3 coding sequence is TGTGCCAGCAGCCGGACTAGCGGGAGAAAGGGCCCTAACGAGCAGTACTTC.

The sample holds one count of this clone. V is TRBV7-3 and J is TRBJ2-1; 16 nucleotides align to TRBD2. V trimming: 5 bases; J trimming: 8 bases; junction bases outside the gene matches: 6. The CDR3 totals 16 residues. Germline CDR1 reads SGHTA; CDR2 reads FQGTGA. CDR3 sequence: CASSPGLAGGLDEQFF. Here the CDR3 DNA reads TGTGCCAGCAGCCCGGGACTAGCGGGGGGGTTGGATGAGCAGTTCTTC.

The J gene is TRBJ2-7, the V gene TRBV7-6; 11 bases are shared with TRBD1. Looked up from germline, CDR1 is SGHVS and CDR2 is FNYEAQ. CDR3 length: 13 amino acids. The J segment lost 5 bases and the V segment lost 4 bases, leaving 1 base of the junction unmatched. The chain's CDR3 is CASSSGQGDEQYF. The CDR3 region has the DNA TGTGCCAGCAGCTCGGGACAGGGGGACGAGCAGTACTTC.

The V and J genes are TRBV7-2 and TRBJ1-3; 8 nucleotides agree with TRBD1. Germline trimming cut 1 base from V and 3 bases from J; bases unmatched to any gene: 5. Germline V gene sequence: CDR1 SGHTA, CDR2 FQGNSA. The CDR3 length is 16 residues. As DNA, the CDR3 is TGTGCCAGCAGCTTAGGCCAGGGGGCGCTTGGAAACACCATATATTTT. It specifies CASSLGQGALGNTIYF.

V gene TRBV11-2 combines with J gene TRBJ2-1; 7 bases map to TRBD2. The CDR3 covers 16 residues. V gave up 5 bases and J gave up 0 bases; unmatched junction bases: 7. The germline gives CDR1 SGHAT, CDR2 FQNNGV. The CDR3 is CASSLNGGSSYNEQFF. CDR3 DNA sequence: TGTGCCAGCAGCCTCAACGGCGGGAGCTCCTACAATGAGCAGTTCTTC.

This sequence joins TRBV30 and TRBJ1-2; 10 bases agree with TRBD1. Germline V gene sequence: CDR1 GTSNPN, CDR2 SVGIG (reference sequence). The CDR3 loop spans 13 amino acids. Trimming took 3 bases from V and 6 from J; bases not matched to a gene: 4. The CDR3: CAWRRTGGNGYTF. CDR3 coding DNA: TGTGCCTGGAGGCGGACAGGGGGGAATGGCTACACCTTC.

The rearrangement uses TRBV7-5 and TRBJ2-7; the table's D call, TRBD1, has no DNA check behind it. TRBV7-5 is recorded as a pseudogene. The CDR3 runs to 14 residues. CDR3 region: CVRSLPGTGYEQYF. The CDR3 DNA follows: TGTGTCAGAAGCCTTCCCGGGACAGGGTACGAGCAGTACTTC.

This clone was counted a single time. The chain uses TRBV18 and TRBJ1-2, with D possibly TRBD1 on 6 matching bases. The V gene's germline CDR1 is KGHSH and CDR2 LQKENI. V lost 3 bases and J 2 bases, leaving 10 bases between the germline ends. This CDR3 spans 14 amino acids. The CDR3 DNA sequence: TGTGCCAGCTCACCCAGCCAGGGGAACTATGGCTACACCTTC. It codes for CASSPSQGNYGYTF.

The chain carries TRBV7-7 and TRBJ2-1, with TRBD2 matching over 12 bases. The CDR3 spans 16 residues. CDR1 is SSHAT, CDR2 FNYEAQ, per germline (reference sequence). With 5 bases clipped from V and 8 bases from J, the junction kept 10 bases outside the gene matches. The CDR3 nucleotides are TGTGCCAGCAGCCCCGACCTAGCGGGAGGGTTCTATGAGCAGTTCTTC. Amino acids: CASSPDLAGGFYEQFF.

The J gene is TRBJ2-3, the V gene TRBV19; TRBD1 aligns across 7 bases. Germline-derived CDR1 and CDR2 are LNHDA and SQIVND (reference sequence). There are 16 residues in the CDR3. J lost 5 bases, V lost 1 base, and 9 bases had no gene match. As DNA, the CDR3 is TGTGCCAGTAGTATAGCATCGGGACAGAGGGGAGATACGCAGTATTTT. Translated, it gives CASSIASGQRGDTQYF. Complete variable domain (other parts from reference TRBV19 and TRBJ2-3): DGGITQSPKYLFRKEGQNVTLSCEQNLNHDAMYWYRQDPGQGLRLIYYSQIVNDFQKGDIAEGYSVSREKKESFPLTVTSAQKNPTAFYLCASSIASGQRGDTQYFGPGTRLTVL.

The chain recombines TRBV29-1 with TRBJ1-1; D perhaps matches TRBD1 (5 bases). Trimming left V 6 bases short and J 7 bases short, with 18 bases between. This CDR3 spans 13 amino acids. The germline CDR1 and CDR2 sequences are SQVTM and ANQGSEA. In DNA, the CDR3 is TGCAGCGTCGGATGGCGGAAGACAGATGAAGCTTTCTTT. Amino acids: CSVGWRKTDEAFF.

The chain combines TRBV7-3 with TRBJ1-1; 7 nucleotides align to TRBD1. This CDR3 has 14 residues. V lost 7 bases and J lost 1; bases outside the gene matches: 6. The germline V gene has CDR1 SGHTA and CDR2 FQGTGA. The CDR3 region is CASTEGGANTEAFF. CDR3 DNA: TGTGCCAGCACCGAAGGGGGCGCGAACACTGAAGCTTTCTTT.

This clone appeared once. V usage is TRBV2 and J usage is TRBJ2-3; D is perhaps TRBD2 (7 bases). Germline CDR1 is SNHLY and CDR2 is FYNNEI. Deletions cut 6 bases from V and 12 bases from J, with 16 bases between. CDR3 length: 12 residues. As DNA, the CDR3 is TGTGCCAGCAGGGTAGGGGGGGAATCACAGTATTTT. This codes for CASRVGGESQYF.

The J gene is TRBJ2-6, the V gene TRBV7-3; D call uncertain. The germline V gene encodes CDR1 SGHTA and CDR2 FQGTGA. The CDR3 runs to 19 residues. Between the trimmed V and J ends, which lost 5 bases and 0 bases, there was a span of 20 bases. Here the CDR3 reads CASSPRKTAASSGANVLTF. The CDR3, as DNA: TGTGCCAGCAGCCCCAGAAAGACCGCCGCTAGCTCTGGGGCCAACGTCCTGACTTTC. The full variable domain, with the rest looked up from reference TRBV7-3 and TRBJ2-6, is GAGVSQTPSNKVTEKGKYVELRCDPISGHTALYWYRQSLGQGPEFLIYFQGTGAADDSGLPNDRFFAVRPEGSVSTLKIQRTERGDSAVYLCASSPRKTAASSGANVLTFGAGSRLTVL.

The chain has TRBV6-5 and TRBJ2-1; 12 positions match TRBD2. Losses at the gene ends were 4 bases for V and 9 bases for J; bases not matched to a gene: 10. The CDR3 consists of 16 residues. Germline values: CDR1 MNHEY, CDR2 SVGAGI. CDR3 amino acids: CASSLQTTSGSVEQFF. Here the CDR3 DNA reads TGTGCCAGCAGTTTACAGACGACTAGCGGGAGTGTTGAGCAGTTCTTC.

A few counts support this clone. This chain connects TRBV7-8 to TRBJ2-1; D perhaps matches TRBD2 (5 bases). CDR1 and CDR2 (germline): SGHVS, FQNEAQ. The CDR3 is 15 amino acids. The V end was cut by 3 bases, the J end by 6 bases, with 15 bases between. The CDR3 DNA sequence: TGTGCCAGCAGCTTGCCTAGCTTAAACGGCAATGAGCAGTTCTTC. Translating gives CASSLPSLNGNEQFF.